This T cell receptor (beta chain) was identified during a study of blood T cell repertoires in COVID-19. Original methodology: The authors estimated nucleated cell counts from reference gene primer amplification. The method was immunoSEQ multiplex PCR; TCRdb's version includes in-frame clones alone and lacks a portion of them. The V and J calls and the clone size are those of that table, but D and trimming were determined from the DNA. The sample has roughly 240,000 clones; approximately 86% are singletons. The V gene's germline CDR1 is LNHDA and CDR2 SQIVND (reference sequence). The germline V and J ends were trimmed by 5 bases and 6 bases, with 13 bases remaining between them. The CDR3 runs to 13 residues.

This chain uses TRBV19 with TRBJ1-1, with D maybe TRBD1 (6 bases). Input material: PBMCs or T cells enriched from blood (not recorded which). This clonotype was sampled from a young woman with acute COVID-19. CDR3 residues: CASSQGIGAEAFF. DNA for the CDR3: TGTGCCAGTAGTCAGGGGATCGGGGCTGAAGCTTTCTTT.